A single TCR beta chain is shown here with its context. The sample originates from a study of cytomegalovirus exposure and HLA in healthy donors. PCR amplification relied on 60 Vbeta primers (plus 13 Jbeta primers). Data came from immunoSEQ multiplex PCR; TCRdb stores just in-frame clones and leaves some out. The data show some 120,000 clones, about three quarters seen once. With 5 bases clipped from V and 4 bases from J, the junction kept 8 bases outside the gene matches. The CDR3 loop spans 16 amino acids. Germline V gene data show CDR1 as MNHNY and CDR2 as SVGAGI (reference sequence). Sequencing was done on a sample of PBMCs. The receptor's source is a human donor in good health. The chain links TRBV6-6 to TRBJ2-2; TRBD1 matches at 9 bases. CDR3 amino acids: CASSIPPQGATGELFF. In nucleotides, the CDR3 is TGTGCCAGCAGTATCCCTCCACAGGGGGCCACCGGGGAGCTGTTTTTT.